This TCR beta chain was observed in a study of resident and recirculating memory T cells in vitiligo. CDR3 length equals 16 residues. V lost 3 bases and J lost 9; bases outside the gene matches: 15. Looked up from germline, CDR1 is SGDLS and CDR2 is YYNGEE. Repertoires were generated with immunoSEQ multiplex PCR, while TCRdb's copy carries only in-frame clones and drops some. The profile covers 70,000 to 85,000 clones, with 91% appearing a single time and less than 5.5% taken by the ten largest. This TCR was recovered from a male donor with vitiligo. Sequencing was performed on blood. The rearrangement joins TRBV9 to TRBJ2-3; 8 nucleotides line up with TRBD2. The CDR3 loop is CASSALRGGPRLTQYF. CDR3 DNA: TGTGCCAGCAGCGCCCTCCGGGGGGGGCCTCGCCTAACGCAGTATTTT.